One sample yielded the 16 T cell receptor beta chains listed below, sequenced in a study of blood T cell repertoires in COVID-19. Libraries were prepared by immunoSEQ multiplex PCR; TCRdb keeps only in-frame clonotypes and omits some of them. The table includes about 42,000 clones, 90% detected once. Source material: peripheral blood. These receptors were obtained from a man between 45 and 60 years old with active COVID-19.

V and J are TRBV6-5 and TRBJ1-6; maybe TRBD1 (5 bases). Deletions cut 0 bases from V and 7 bases from J, with 10 bases between. Germline assignment: CDR1 MNHEY and CDR2 SVGAGI. CDR3 length: 15 amino acids. This CDR3 reads CASSYSGWGNSPLHF. The CDR3, as DNA: TGTGCCAGCAGTTACTCGGGGTGGGGCAATTCACCCCTCCACTTT.

V is TRBV19 and J is TRBJ1-1, with 9 positions matching TRBD1. Germline V CDR1 and CDR2: LNHDA, SQIVND (reference sequence). The CDR3 has 13 residues. V trimming: 7 bases; J trimming: 11 bases; junction bases outside the gene matches: 11. In DNA, the CDR3 is TGTGCCAGTACTATGGGACAGGGCTGGCGTGCTTTCTTT. Translating it yields CASTMGQGWRAFF.

The chain employs TRBV5-1 and TRBJ2-3; TRBD1 aligns across 10 bases. Per the germline V gene, CDR1 is SGHRS and CDR2 is YFSETQ. The length of the CDR3 is 18 residues. V shed 2 bases, J shed 2 bases, and the junction held 11 bases outside the gene matches. This chain's CDR3 is CASSFGGTGEYYTDTQYF. CDR3 sequence (DNA): TGCGCCAGCAGCTTTGGGGGGACAGGGGAGTATTACACAGATACGCAGTATTTT. The full variable domain, its missing parts supplied by reference TRBV5-1 and TRBJ2-3, is KAGVTQTPRYLIKTRGQQVTLSCSPISGHRSVSWYQQTPGQGLQFLFEYFSETQRNKGNFPGRFSGRQFSNSRSEMNVSTLELGDSALYLCASSFGGTGEYYTDTQYFGPGTRLTVL.

J is TRBJ2-2 and V is TRBV18; D is possibly TRBD1 (6 bases). Trimming removed 3 bases at V and 7 bases at J, with 9 bases between. The CDR3 has 13 residues. Germline V CDR1 and CDR2: KGHSH, LQKENI. CDR3 loop: CASSPGQSGELFF. The CDR3 coding sequence is TGTGCCAGCTCACCCGGACAGAGCGGGGAGCTGTTTTTT.

The rearrangement joins TRBV10-3 to TRBJ2-2; possible D gene TRBD2, 7 bases. The germline V gene has CDR1 ENHRY and CDR2 SYGVKD. Trimming cost V 7 bases and J 3 bases, with 12 bases left between them. This CDR3 contains 14 residues. The CDR3 protein is CAINRGADTGELFF. The CDR3 nucleotides are TGTGCCATCAACCGGGGGGCGGACACCGGGGAGCTGTTTTTT.

V is TRBV19 and J is TRBJ2-3; 9 positions match TRBD2. The CDR3 is made up of 16 amino acids. CDR1 LNHDA and CDR2 SQIVND come from the germline V gene (reference sequence). V gave up 4 bases and J gave up 5 bases; unmatched junction bases: 10. The CDR3 coding sequence is TGTGCCAGTAGTACTCGAGCGGGGGGTCCAGGAGATACGCAGTATTTT. This gives the protein CASSTRAGGPGDTQYF. The full variable domain, its missing parts supplied by reference TRBV19 and TRBJ2-3, is DGGITQSPKYLFRKEGQNVTLSCEQNLNHDAMYWYRQDPGQGLRLIYYSQIVNDFQKGDIAEGYSVSREKKESFPLTVTSAQKNPTAFYLCASSTRAGGPGDTQYFGPGTRLTVL.

The sample holds a few counts of this clone. This sequence joins TRBV29-1 and TRBJ2-3, with D perhaps TRBD2 (6 bases). Germline lookup yields CDR1 SQVTM and CDR2 ANQGSEA. The CDR3 runs 14 residues. Between the trimmed V and J ends, which lost 2 bases and 7 bases, there was a span of 16 bases. The DNA of the CDR3 is TGCAGCGTTGAACCGCCAGAGCGGGTGAATACGCAGTATTTT. It codes for CSVEPPERVNTQYF.

V usage is TRBV16 and J usage is TRBJ1-2, with D maybe TRBD1 (6 bases). Germline CDR1 reads KGHSY; CDR2 reads FQNENV. The CDR3 consists of 16 residues. V was cut by 0 bases and J by 0 bases, with 11 bases left in between. CDR3 in amino acids: CASSQSWGLANYGYTF. CDR3 bases: TGTGCCAGCAGCCAATCGTGGGGGCTAGCTAACTATGGCTACACCTTC.

The chain has TRBV11-2 and TRBJ1-6, with a possible D match to TRBD1 (5 bases). The CDR3 is made up of 14 amino acids. Per the germline V gene, CDR1 is SGHAT and CDR2 is FQNNGV. With 1 base removed from V and 9 bases from J, the gap between germline ends came to 10 bases. CDR3 amino acids: CASSLVDKRSPLHF. The CDR3, as DNA: TGTGCCAGCAGCTTAGTGGACAAACGTTCACCCCTCCACTTT. The variable domain in full, with the rest retrieved from reference TRBV11-2 and TRBJ1-6, is EAGVAQSPRYKIIEKRQSVAFWCNPISGHATLYWYQQILGQGPKLLIQFQNNGVVDDSQLPKDRFSAERLKGVDSTLKIQPAKLEDSAVYLCASSLVDKRSPLHFGNGTRLTVT.

This chain uses TRBV13 with TRBJ2-3; 8 positions agree with TRBD2. The CDR3 loop spans 17 amino acids. Germline CDR1 reads PRHDT; CDR2 reads FYEKMQ (reference sequence). V lost 5 bases, J lost 4 bases, and 14 bases stayed unmatched. The CDR3 reads CASSRGPGSGGADTQYF. DNA of the CDR3: TGTGCCAGCAGCCGAGGGCCGGGGAGCGGGGGTGCAGATACGCAGTATTTT. Filled out from reference TRBV13 and TRBJ2-3, the complete variable domain reads AAGVIQSPRHLIKEKRETATLKCYPIPRHDTVYWYQQGPGQDPQFLISFYEKMQSDKGSIPDRFSAQQFSDYHSELNMSSLELGDSALYFCASSRGPGSGGADTQYFGPGTRLTVL.

The rearrangement joins TRBV2 to TRBJ1-6, with D possibly matching TRBD1 (6 bases). Germline V CDR1 and CDR2: SNHLY, FYNNEI. The CDR3 runs to 15 residues. With 0 bases removed from V and 6 bases from J, the gap between germline ends came to 9 bases. CDR3 nucleotide sequence: TGTGCCAGCAGTGAAGCGGCAGGGGCTAATTCACCCCTCCACTTT. Translation gives CASSEAAGANSPLHF.

V usage is TRBV7-8 and J usage is TRBJ1-6, with TRBD1 as a possible D gene (5 bases). V was cut by 1 base and J by 6 bases, with 10 bases left in between. The CDR3 is 15 residues long. Germline V gives CDR1 SGHVS, CDR2 FQNEAQ. The CDR3 spells CASSLGGTVNSPLHF. CDR3 nucleotide sequence: TGTGCCAGCAGCTTAGGCGGGACGGTTAATTCACCCCTCCACTTT.

The chain employs TRBV10-3 and TRBJ2-3; 10 bases agree with TRBD2. Per the germline V gene, CDR1 is ENHRY and CDR2 is SYGVKD. V trimming: 0 bases; J trimming: 2 bases; junction bases outside the gene matches: 5. The CDR3 runs 17 residues. Here the CDR3 DNA reads TGTGCCATCAGTGAGTCGCGGACTAGCGGCAACACAGATACGCAGTATTTT. Amino acid sequence: CAISESRTSGNTDTQYF.

CDR3 sequence reads: CASRFGGDNSPLHF. In DNA, the CDR3 is TGTGCCAGTCGATTCGGCGGCGATAATTCACCCCTCCACTTT. This sequence joins TRBV19 and TRBJ1-6, with D unresolved. Trimming took off 8 bases at V and 5 bases at J, with 13 bases between the two ends. In germline, CDR1 is LNHDA, CDR2 SQIVND (reference sequence). There are 14 residues in the CDR3.

V and J are TRBV27 and TRBJ1-1; 7 bases line up with TRBD1. Per germline, CDR1 MNHEY and CDR2 SMNVEV (reference sequence). The CDR3 runs 15 residues. J lost 3 bases, V lost 6 bases, and 10 bases had no gene match. The CDR3 loop reads CASRIRDSYHTEAFF. In nucleotides, the CDR3 is TGTGCCAGCAGAATCAGGGACAGCTATCACACTGAAGCTTTCTTT.

This clone appeared once. The rearrangement joins TRBV24-1 to TRBJ1-1; 7 nucleotides line up with TRBD1. The V gene end was trimmed by 2 bases and the J gene end by 2 bases; junction bases not matched to a gene: 7. The CDR3 covers 16 residues. The germline gives CDR1 KGHDR, CDR2 SFDVKD. CDR3 residues: CATSDSHRGGNTEAFF. DNA for the CDR3: TGTGCCACCAGTGATTCGCACAGGGGTGGCAACACTGAAGCTTTCTTT.